This T cell receptor (beta chain) is from a study of OX40 agonist ivuxolimab in advanced cancers. As for the study in general: Recorded diagnoses for dose-escalation patients were hepatocellular carcinoma, melanoma, renal cell or head and neck cancer. Prior anti-PD-1, anti-PD-L1 or anti-CTLA-4 therapy was allowed; over 30% had some.

TCRdb keeps only in-frame clones here, not all; method: immunoSEQ multiplex PCR. The sample holds 35,000 to 55,000 clones, about four fifths seen once. The CDR3 is made up of 15 amino acids. V was pared by 3 bases and J by 2 bases, with 4 bases of the junction left unmatched. Germline V gene sequence: CDR1 MDHEN, CDR2 SYDVKM. This rearrangement joins TRBV28 to TRBJ2-7, with TRBD2 matching over 10 bases. The material was CD4+ or CD8+ T cells sorted from blood, obtained in a trial of the OX40 agonist ivuxolimab. The receptor's source is an adult with an advanced solid tumor such as melanoma, head and neck, liver or kidney cancer. DNA for the CDR3: TGTGCCAGCAGTTTTCCTAGCGGGGGAACCTACGAGCAGTACTTC. Translation gives CASSFPSGGTYEQYF.